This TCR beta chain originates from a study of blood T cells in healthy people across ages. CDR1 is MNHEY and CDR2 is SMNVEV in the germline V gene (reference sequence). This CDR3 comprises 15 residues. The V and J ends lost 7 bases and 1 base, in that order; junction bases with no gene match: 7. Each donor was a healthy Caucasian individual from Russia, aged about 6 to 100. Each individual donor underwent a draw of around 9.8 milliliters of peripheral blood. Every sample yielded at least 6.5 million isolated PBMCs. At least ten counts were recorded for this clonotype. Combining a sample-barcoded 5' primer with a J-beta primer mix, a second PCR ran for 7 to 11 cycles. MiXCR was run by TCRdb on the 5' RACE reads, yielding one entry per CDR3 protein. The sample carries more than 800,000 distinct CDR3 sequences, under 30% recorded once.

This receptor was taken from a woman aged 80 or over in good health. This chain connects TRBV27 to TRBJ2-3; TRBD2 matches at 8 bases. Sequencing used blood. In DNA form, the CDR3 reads TGTGCCAGCAAGCGAGCGGGGGTACGCACAGATACGCAGTATTTT. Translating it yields CASKRAGVRTDTQYF.